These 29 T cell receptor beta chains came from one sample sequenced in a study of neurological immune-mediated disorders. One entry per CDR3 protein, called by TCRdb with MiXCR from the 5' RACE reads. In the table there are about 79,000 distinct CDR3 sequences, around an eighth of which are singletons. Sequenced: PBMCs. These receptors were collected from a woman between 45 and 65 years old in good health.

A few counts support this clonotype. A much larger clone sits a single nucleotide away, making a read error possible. The CDR3 region has the DNA TGTGCCAGCAGCCAGCGGGGGAGCTACGAGCAGTACTTC. It encodes CASSQRGSYEQYF. V is TRBV14 and J is TRBJ2-7; TRBD2 agrees at 7 bases. CDR1 is SGHDN and CDR2 is FVKESK in the germline V gene. Trimming removed 3 bases from V and 3 bases from J; junction bases left unmatched: 2. The CDR3 is 13 amino acids.

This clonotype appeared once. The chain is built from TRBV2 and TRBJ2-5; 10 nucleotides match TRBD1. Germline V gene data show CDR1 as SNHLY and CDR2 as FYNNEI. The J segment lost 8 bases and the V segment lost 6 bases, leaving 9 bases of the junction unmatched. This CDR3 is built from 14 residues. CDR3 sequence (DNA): TGTGCCAGCAGACCCAGACAGGGGGCCATTACCCAGTACTTC. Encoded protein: CASRPRQGAITQYF.

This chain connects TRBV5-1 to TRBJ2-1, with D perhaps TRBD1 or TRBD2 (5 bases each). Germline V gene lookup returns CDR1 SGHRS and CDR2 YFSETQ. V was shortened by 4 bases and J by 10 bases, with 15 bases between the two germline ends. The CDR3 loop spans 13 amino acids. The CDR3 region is CASSGLSGPEQFF. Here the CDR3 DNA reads TGCGCCAGCAGCGGTCTATCGGGACCCGAGCAGTTCTTC.

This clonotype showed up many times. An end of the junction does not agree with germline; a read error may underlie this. The CDR3 is CASSPRLDMVHF. In DNA form, the CDR3 reads TGTGCCAGCAGTCCCAGACTAGACATGGTGCACTTC. This chain links TRBV28 with TRBJ2-7; tentative D call: TRBD2 (6 bases). The CDR3 consists of 12 residues. The V gene's germline CDR1 is MDHEN and CDR2 SYDVKM.

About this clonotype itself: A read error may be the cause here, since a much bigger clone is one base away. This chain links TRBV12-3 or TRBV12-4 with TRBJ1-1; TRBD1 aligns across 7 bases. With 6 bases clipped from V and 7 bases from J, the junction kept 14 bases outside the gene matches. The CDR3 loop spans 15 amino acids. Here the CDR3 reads CASRPSDRASDEAFF. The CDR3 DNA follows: TGTGCCAGCAGGCCCAGTGACAGGGCTTCTGATGAAGCTTTCTTT.

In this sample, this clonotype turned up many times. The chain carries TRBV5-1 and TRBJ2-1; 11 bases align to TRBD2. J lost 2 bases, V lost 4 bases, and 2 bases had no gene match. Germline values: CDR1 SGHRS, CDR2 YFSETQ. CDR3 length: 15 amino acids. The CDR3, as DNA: TGCGCCAGCAGCCTTAGCGGGAGGGCCTACAATGAGCAGTTCTTC. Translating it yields CASSLSGRAYNEQFF.

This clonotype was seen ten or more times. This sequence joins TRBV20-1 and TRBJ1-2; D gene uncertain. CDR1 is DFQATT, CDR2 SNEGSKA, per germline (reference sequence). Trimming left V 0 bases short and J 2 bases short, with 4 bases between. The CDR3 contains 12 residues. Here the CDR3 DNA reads TGCAGTGCTAGAGATCAAAACTATGGCTACACCTTC. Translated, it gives CSARDQNYGYTF.

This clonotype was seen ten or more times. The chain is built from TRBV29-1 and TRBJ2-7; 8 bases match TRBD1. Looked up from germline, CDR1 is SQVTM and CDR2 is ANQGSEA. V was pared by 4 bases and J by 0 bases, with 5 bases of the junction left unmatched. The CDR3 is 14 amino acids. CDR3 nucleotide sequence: TGCAGCGTTGCCTCCGGGACAGGCTCCTACGAGCAGTACTTC. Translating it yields CSVASGTGSYEQYF.

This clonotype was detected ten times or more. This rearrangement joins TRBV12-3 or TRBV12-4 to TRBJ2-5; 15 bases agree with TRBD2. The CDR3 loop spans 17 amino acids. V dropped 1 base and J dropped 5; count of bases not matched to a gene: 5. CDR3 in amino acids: CASSLGTSGRAGETQYF. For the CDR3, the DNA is TGTGCCAGCAGTTTAGGGACTAGCGGGAGGGCCGGGGAGACCCAGTACTTC.

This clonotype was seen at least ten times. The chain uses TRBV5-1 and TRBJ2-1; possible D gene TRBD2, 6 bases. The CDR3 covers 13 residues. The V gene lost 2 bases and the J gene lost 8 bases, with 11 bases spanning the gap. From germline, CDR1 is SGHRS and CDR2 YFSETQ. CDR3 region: CASSFLGGDEQFF. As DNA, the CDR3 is TGCGCCAGCAGCTTCTTGGGGGGTGATGAGCAGTTCTTC.

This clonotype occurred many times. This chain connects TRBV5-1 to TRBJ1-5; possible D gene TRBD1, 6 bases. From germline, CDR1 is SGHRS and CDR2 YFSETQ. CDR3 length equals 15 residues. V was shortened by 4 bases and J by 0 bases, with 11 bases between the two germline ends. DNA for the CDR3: TGCGCCAGCAGCCCGGGACACAATAGCAATCAGCCCCAGCATTTT. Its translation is CASSPGHNSNQPQHF.

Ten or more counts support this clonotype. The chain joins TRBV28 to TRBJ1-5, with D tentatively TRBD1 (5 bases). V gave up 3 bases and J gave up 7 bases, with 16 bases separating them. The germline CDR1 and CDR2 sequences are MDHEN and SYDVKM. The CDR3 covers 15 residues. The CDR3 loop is CASSFPGRAGQPQHF. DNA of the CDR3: TGTGCCAGCAGTTTCCCGGGACGGGCAGGGCAGCCCCAGCATTTT.

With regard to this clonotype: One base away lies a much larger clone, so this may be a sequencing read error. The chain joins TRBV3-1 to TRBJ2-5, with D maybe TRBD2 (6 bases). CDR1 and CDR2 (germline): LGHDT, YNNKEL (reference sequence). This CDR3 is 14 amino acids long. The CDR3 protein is CASNQAGGSETQYF. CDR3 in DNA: TGTGCCAGCAACCAAGCCGGAGGGTCAGAGACCCAGTACTTC.

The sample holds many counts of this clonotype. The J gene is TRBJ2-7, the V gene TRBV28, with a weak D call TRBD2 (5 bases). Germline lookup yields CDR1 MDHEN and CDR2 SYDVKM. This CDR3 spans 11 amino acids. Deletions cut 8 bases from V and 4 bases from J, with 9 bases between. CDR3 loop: CASARRYEQYF. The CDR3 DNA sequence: TGTGCCAGCGCTCGGAGGTACGAGCAGTACTTC.

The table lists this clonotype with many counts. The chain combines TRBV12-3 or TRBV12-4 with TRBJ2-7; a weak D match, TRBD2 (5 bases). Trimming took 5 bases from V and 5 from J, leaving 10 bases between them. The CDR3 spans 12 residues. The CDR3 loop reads CASSPSGNEQYF. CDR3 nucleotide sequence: TGTGCCAGCAGTCCTTCCGGGAACGAGCAGTACTTC.

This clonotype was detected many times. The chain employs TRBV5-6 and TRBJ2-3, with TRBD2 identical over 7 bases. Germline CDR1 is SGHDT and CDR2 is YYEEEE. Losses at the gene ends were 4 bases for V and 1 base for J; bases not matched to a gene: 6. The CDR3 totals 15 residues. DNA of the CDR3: TGTGCCAGCAGCAGTCCGGGACTACGCACAGATACGCAGTATTTT. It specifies CASSSPGLRTDTQYF.

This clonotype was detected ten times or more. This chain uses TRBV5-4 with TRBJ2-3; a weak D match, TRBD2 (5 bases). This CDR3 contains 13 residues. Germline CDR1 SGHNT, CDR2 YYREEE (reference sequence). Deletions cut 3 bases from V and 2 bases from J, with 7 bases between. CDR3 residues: CASSYDYTDTQYF. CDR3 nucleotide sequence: TGTGCCAGCAGCTATGACTACACAGATACGCAGTATTTT.

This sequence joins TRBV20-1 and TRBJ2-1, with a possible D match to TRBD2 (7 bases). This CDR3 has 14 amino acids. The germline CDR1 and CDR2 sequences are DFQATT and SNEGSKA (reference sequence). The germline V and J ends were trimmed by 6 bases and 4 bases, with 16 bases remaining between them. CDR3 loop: CSATRRGRYNEQFF. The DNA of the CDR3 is TGCAGTGCCACACGGCGGGGGCGATACAATGAGCAGTTCTTC.

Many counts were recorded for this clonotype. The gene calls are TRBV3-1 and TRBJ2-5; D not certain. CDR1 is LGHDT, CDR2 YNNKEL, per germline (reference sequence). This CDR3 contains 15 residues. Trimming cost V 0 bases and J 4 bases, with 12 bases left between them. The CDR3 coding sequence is TGTGCCAGCAGCCAAGATCTCGGTAGATTAGAGACCCAGTACTTC. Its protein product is CASSQDLGRLETQYF.

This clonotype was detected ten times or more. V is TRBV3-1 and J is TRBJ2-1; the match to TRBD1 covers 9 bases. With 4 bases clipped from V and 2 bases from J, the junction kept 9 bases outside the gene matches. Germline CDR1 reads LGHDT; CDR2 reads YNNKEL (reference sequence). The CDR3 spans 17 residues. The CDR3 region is CASSPPGQGLTYNEQFF. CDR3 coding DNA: TGTGCCAGCAGCCCGCCCGGACAGGGGCTTACCTACAATGAGCAGTTCTTC.

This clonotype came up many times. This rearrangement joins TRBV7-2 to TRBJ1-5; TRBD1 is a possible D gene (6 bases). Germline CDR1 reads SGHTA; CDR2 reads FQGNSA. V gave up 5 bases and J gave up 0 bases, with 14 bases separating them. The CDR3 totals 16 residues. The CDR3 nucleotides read TGTGCCAGCAGCCGTATAGCAGGGGTTAGCAATCAGCCCCAGCATTTT. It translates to CASSRIAGVSNQPQHF. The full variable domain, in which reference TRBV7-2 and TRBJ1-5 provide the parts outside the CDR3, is GAGVSQSPSNKVTEKGKDVELRCDPISGHTALYWYRQSLGQGLEFLIYFQGNSAPDKSGLPSDRFSAERTGGSVSTLTIQRTQQEDSAVYLCASSRIAGVSNQPQHFGDGTRLSIL.

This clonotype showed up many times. CDR3: CSARDPGTGYNEQFF. The CDR3 DNA reads TGCAGTGCTAGAGATCCGGGGACAGGGTACAATGAGCAGTTCTTC. V is TRBV20-1 and J is TRBJ2-1; TRBD1 matches at 9 bases. The germline V gene has CDR1 DFQATT and CDR2 SNEGSKA (reference sequence). V shed 0 bases, J shed 4 bases, and the junction held 4 bases outside the gene matches. The length of the CDR3 is 15 residues.

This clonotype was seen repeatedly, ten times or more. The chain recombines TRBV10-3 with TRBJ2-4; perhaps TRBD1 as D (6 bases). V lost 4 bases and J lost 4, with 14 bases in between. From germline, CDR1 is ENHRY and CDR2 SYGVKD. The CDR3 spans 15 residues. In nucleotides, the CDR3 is TGTGCCATCAGTGGGTCGACAGGAGGAAAAAACATTCAGTACTTC. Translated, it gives CAISGSTGGKNIQYF.

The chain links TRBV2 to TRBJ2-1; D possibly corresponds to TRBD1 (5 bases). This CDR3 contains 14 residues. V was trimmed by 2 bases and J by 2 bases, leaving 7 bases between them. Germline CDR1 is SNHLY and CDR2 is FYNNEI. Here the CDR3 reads CASSEIGAYNEQFF. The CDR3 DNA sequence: TGTGCCAGCAGTGAAATAGGGGCCTACAATGAGCAGTTCTTC.

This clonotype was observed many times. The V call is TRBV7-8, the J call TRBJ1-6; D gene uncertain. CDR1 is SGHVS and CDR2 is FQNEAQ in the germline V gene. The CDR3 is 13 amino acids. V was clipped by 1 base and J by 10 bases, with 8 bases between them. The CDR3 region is CASSLGGGSPLHF. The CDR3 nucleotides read TGTGCCAGCAGCTTAGGGGGTGGATCACCCCTCCACTTT.

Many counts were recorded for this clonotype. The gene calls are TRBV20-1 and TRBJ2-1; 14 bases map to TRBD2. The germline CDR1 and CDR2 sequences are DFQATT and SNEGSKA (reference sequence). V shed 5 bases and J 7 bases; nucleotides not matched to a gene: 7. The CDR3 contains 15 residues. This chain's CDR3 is CSAPGTSGSGNEQFF. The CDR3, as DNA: TGCAGTGCTCCGGGGACTAGCGGGAGCGGGAATGAGCAGTTCTTC.

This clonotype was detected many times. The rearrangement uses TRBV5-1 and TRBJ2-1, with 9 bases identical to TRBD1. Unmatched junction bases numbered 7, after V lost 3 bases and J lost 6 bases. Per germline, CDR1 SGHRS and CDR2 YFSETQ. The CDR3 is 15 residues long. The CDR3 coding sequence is TGCGCCAGCAGCTCCACAGGGGGCGCTTCCAATGAGCAGTTCTTC. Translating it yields CASSSTGGASNEQFF.

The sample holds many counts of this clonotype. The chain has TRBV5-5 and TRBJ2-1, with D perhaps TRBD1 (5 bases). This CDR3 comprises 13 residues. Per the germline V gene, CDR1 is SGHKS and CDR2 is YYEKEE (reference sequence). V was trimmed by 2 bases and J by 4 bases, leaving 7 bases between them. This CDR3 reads CASSLDRYNEQFF. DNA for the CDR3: TGTGCCAGCAGCTTAGACAGATACAATGAGCAGTTCTTC.

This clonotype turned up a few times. CDR3 in DNA: TGCAGCGCCCCCCGATCGGGAGTTGGGTCTAATGAGCAGTTCTTC. It encodes CSAPRSGVGSNEQFF. The chain has TRBV29-1 and TRBJ2-1; D is possibly TRBD2 (6 bases). Trimming shortened V by 7 bases and J by 7 bases, and 23 bases separated the two germline ends. The germline CDR1 and CDR2 sequences are SQVTM and ANQGSEA. CDR3 length equals 15 residues.